This T cell receptor (beta chain) emerged from a study of regulatory T cells in long-lasting Graves disease. Looking at the study overall: Persistent Graves' disease meant over 5 years of antithyroid drugs with positive TSH receptor antibodies.

Regarding this clonotype: Its matching antigen is unknown.

This CDR3 spans 14 amino acids. CDR1 SQVTM and CDR2 ANQGSEA come from the germline V gene. V gave up 7 bases and J gave up 2 bases, with 17 bases separating them. Time point here: persistent/refractory GD, antithyroid drugs over 5 years with positive TRAb. After RNA was extracted from PBMCs, the TCR library was made from it. Whole-study results and caveats: Tissue studied was limited to peripheral blood, excluding thyroid tissue. Accuracy may have been reduced by the small sample size.

CDR3-region Arm-PCR and iRepertoire HTBI primers produced the TCR beta libraries. TCRdb independently ran MiXCR on the multiplex PCR reads; one entry per CDR3 protein. The sample lists 400,000 to 600,000 distinct CDR3 sequences, 20% to 25% occurring once. The V and J genes are TRBV29-1 and TRBJ1-2; D possibly corresponds to TRBD1 (5 bases). The sequencing here drew on peripheral blood mononuclear cells (PBMCs), taken when the disease was refractory, from a patient treated with antithyroid drugs. This TCR derives from a female donor with Graves disease. The CDR3 region has the DNA TGCAGCGCCGGGACCGCTACTGCGAACTATGGCTACACCTTC. It specifies CSAGTATANYGYTF.